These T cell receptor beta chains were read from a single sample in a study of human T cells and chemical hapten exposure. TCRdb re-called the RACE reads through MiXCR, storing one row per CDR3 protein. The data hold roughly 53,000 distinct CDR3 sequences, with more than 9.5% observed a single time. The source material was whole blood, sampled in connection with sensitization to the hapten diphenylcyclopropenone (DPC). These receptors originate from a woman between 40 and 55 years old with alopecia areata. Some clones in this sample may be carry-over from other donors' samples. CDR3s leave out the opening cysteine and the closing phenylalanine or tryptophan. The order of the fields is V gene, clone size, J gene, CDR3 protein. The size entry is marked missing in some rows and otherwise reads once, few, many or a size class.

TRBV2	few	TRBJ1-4	ASSTGFTTNEKLF
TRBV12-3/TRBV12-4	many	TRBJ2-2	ASSLDRLLNTGELF
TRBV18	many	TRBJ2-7	ASSPGVSSYEQY
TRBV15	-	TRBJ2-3	ATSREGQDPTDTQY
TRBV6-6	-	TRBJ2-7	ASSSGTYQNRDRTYEQY
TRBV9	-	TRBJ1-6	ASSVVKGRIHNSPLH
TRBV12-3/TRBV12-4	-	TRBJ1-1	ASSRGPSF
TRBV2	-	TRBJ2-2	ASSARESTGELF
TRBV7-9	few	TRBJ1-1	ASSLPGTGGQAF
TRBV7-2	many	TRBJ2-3	ASSLVGGPVADTQY
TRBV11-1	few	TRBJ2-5	ASSFRGGETQY
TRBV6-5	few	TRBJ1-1	ASSYRMTGGEGTEAF
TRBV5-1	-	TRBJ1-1	ASSLVAGPPNTEAF
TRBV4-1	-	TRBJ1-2	ASSQEDAAIRGYT
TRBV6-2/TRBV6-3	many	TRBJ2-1	ASSIQNEQF
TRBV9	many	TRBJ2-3	ASSVGSGGDTQY
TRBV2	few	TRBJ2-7	ASSEPGVELVY
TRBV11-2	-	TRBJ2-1	ASSSGLAGGLLYNEQF
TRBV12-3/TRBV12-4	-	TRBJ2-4	ASSTGTTTSRGNIQY
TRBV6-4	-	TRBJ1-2	ASSAGNIGPYGYT
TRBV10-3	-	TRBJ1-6	AISGDRFNSPLH
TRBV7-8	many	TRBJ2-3	ASSRRASGGPSTDTQY
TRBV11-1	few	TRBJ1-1	ASSSRQGRDTEAF
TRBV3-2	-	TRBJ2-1	ASSQKPSPAGGHNEQF
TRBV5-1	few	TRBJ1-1	ASSHQGPAGTEAF
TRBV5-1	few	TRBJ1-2	ASSLEADHPYGYT
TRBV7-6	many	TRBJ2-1	ASSLNNEQF
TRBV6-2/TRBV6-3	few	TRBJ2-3	ASSYSPGQPSSTDTQY
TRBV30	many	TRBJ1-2	AWRGTGYGYT
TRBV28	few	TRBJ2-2	ASSIRRGTGELF
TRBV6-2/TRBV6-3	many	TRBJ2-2	ASSPSWTGELF
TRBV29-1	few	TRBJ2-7	SVVNEYEQY
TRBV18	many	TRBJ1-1	ASSPRDRMNTEAF
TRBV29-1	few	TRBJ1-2	SVEEDGYT
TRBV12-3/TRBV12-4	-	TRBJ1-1	ASRSGRGNTEAF
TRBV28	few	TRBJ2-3	ASSFESTQY
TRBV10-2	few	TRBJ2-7	ASKGMGGRNEQY
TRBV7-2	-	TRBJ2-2	ASSLRPWELF
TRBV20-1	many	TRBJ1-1	SAKMNTEAF
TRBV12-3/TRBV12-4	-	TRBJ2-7	ASSRKQGAAYEQY
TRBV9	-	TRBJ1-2	ASSARQGTDGYT
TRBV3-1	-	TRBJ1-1	ASSLALGLNTEAF
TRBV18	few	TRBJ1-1	ASSPETANTEAF
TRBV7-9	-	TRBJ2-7	ASSLAFLEGTTSYEQY
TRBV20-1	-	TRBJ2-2	SARVRGTGELF
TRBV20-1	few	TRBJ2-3	SAVGGNPLSTDTQY
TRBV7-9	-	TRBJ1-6	ASSSSLGPLH
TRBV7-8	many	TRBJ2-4	ASSVGTDIQY
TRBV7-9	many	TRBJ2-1	ASSGGLGGIEQF
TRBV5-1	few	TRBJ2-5	ASSPTGFQETQY
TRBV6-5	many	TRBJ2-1	ASSPDGRNYNEQF
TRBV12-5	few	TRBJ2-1	ASGLVRNQGHEQF
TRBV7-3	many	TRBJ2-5	ASSLSGEETQY
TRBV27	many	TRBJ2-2	ASSSTNTGELF